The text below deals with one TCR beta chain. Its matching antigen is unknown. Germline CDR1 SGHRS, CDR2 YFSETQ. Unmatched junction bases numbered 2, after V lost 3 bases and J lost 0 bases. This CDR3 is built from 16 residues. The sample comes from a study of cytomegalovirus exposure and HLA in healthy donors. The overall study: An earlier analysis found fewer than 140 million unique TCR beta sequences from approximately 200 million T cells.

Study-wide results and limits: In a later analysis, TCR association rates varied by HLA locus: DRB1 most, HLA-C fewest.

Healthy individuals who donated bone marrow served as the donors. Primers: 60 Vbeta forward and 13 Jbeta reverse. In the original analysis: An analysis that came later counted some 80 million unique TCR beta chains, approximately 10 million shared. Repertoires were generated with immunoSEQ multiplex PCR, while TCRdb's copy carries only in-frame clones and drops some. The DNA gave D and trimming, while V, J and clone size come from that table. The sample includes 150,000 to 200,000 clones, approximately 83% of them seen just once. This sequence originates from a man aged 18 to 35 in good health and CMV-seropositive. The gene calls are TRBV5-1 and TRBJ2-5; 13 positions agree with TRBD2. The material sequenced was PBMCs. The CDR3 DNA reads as TGCGCCAGCAGCTCTGGACTAGCGGGAGACCAAGAGACCCAGTACTTC. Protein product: CASSSGLAGDQETQYF.